Listed below are T cell receptor beta chains from one sample, sequenced in a study of shared clonotypes between healthy human individuals. Sequencing was performed with immunoSEQ multiplex PCR; in TCRdb, only in-frame clones are kept and a portion is missing. The data contain 1,400,000 or so clones, approximately 98.5% of them singletons. Specimen: naive CD4+ T cells sorted from blood. Source of these receptors: a man aged 30-40 years in good health. CDR3s include the opening cysteine and the closing phenylalanine or tryptophan. Fields, in order: D gene, clone size, J gene, V gene, CDR3 protein, CDR3 DNA. A D gene is named only where the DNA matches it firmly. Only part of the rows carry a size: once, few, many, or a class if the clone is expanded.

TRBD1	once	TRBJ2-1	TRBV11-2	CASSLAGGVIYNEQFF	TGTGCCAGCAGCTTAGCAGGGGGCGTGATCTACAATGAGCAGTTCTTC
TRBD2	-	TRBJ2-7	TRBV11-2	CASSRTTSGRTFYEQYF	TGTGCCAGCAGCCGGACCACTAGCGGGAGAACGTTCTACGAGCAGTACTTC
-	-	TRBJ2-5	TRBV6-1	CASTEGQGRETQYF	TGTGCCAGCACCGAGGGGCAGGGTAGGGAGACCCAGTACTTC
-	-	TRBJ1-5	TRBV27	CASSRASGSGNQPQHF	TGTGCCAGCAGTCGAGCATCGGGTTCGGGCAATCAGCCCCAGCATTTT
-	-	TRBJ1-5	TRBV28	CASSSGTRRVGNQPQHF	TGTGCCAGCAGTTCGGGGACACGGAGGGTTGGCAATCAGCCCCAGCATTTT
-	-	TRBJ2-2	TRBV5-1	CASSFGARTGELFF	TGCGCCAGCAGCTTTGGGGCGCGGACCGGGGAGCTGTTTTTT
TRBD2	-	TRBJ2-1	TRBV7-8	CASSLSSGEQFF	TGTGCCAGCAGCTTGTCTAGCGGGGAGCAGTTCTTC
TRBD2	-	TRBJ2-7	TRBV15	CATSREGAGTYEQYF	TGTGCCACCAGCAGAGAGGGAGCGGGAACTTACGAGCAGTACTTC
-	-	TRBJ2-5	TRBV18	CASSPLPQETQYF	TGTGCCAGCTCACCACTTCCCCAAGAGACCCAGTACTTC
TRBD1	once	TRBJ2-7	TRBV7-9	CASSLQQGSIEQYF	TGTGCCAGCAGCCTCCAACAGGGGTCTATTGAGCAGTACTTC
TRBD2	-	TRBJ2-1	TRBV27	CASSGLAGKYNEQFF	TGTGCCAGCAGCGGACTAGCGGGGAAATACAATGAGCAGTTCTTC
TRBD1	-	TRBJ2-3	TRBV7-3	CASSEGAHTTDTQYF	TGTGCCAGCAGCGAGGGGGCACACACCACAGATACGCAGTATTTT
TRBD1	-	TRBJ2-7	TRBV2	CASLPVGGGQYF	TGTGCCAGCCTCCCTGTAGGGGGCGGGCAGTACTTC
TRBD1	-	TRBJ1-2	TRBV2	CASSQGQGSYGYTF	TGTGCCAGCAGTCAGGGACAGGGGTCGTATGGCTACACCTTC
TRBD1	once	TRBJ2-7	TRBV27	CASKKVPSDPGQVSYEQYF	TGTGCCAGCAAGAAGGTGCCCTCAGACCCGGGACAGGTCTCCTACGAGCAGTACTTC
TRBD2	-	TRBJ2-7	TRBV27	CASSFNAGAYEQYF	TGTGCCAGCAGTTTTAACGCGGGAGCCTACGAGCAGTACTTC
-	-	TRBJ2-5	TRBV5-4	CASSLGGVSGQETQYF	TGTGCCAGCAGCTTGGGAGGGGTCAGCGGGCAAGAGACCCAGTACTTC
-	-	TRBJ2-7	TRBV2	CASTAPGSEPYEQYF	TGTGCCAGCACTGCGCCGGGGTCGGAACCCTACGAGCAGTACTTC
-	-	TRBJ2-3	TRBV2	CASRPDSTDTQYF	TGTGCCAGCAGGCCAGACAGCACAGATACGCAGTATTTT
-	-	TRBJ1-1	TRBV7-2	CASRPQGMGMNTEAFF	TGTGCCAGCAGACCTCAGGGGATGGGGATGAACACTGAAGCTTTCTTT
-	-	TRBJ2-3	TRBV5-4	CASSSQRDTQYF	TGTGCCAGCAGCTCACAGCGGGATACGCAGTATTTT
-	-	TRBJ1-3	TRBV9	CASKDGNTIYF	TGTGCCAGCAAGGATGGAAACACCATATATTTT
TRBD2	-	TRBJ2-7	TRBV19	CASSLPGLAGVGDEQYF	TGTGCCAGTAGCCTCCCTGGACTAGCGGGAGTAGGGGACGAGCAGTACTTC
TRBD1	-	TRBJ2-2	TRBV15	CATSGQGANTGELFF	TGTGCCACCAGCGGACAGGGGGCGAACACCGGGGAGCTGTTTTTT
-	-	TRBJ2-7	TRBV6-1	CASSAGITGYEQYF	TGTGCCAGCAGTGCCGGCATCACAGGGTACGAGCAGTACTTC
-	once	TRBJ2-7	TRBV29-1	CSVSRDTSYEQYF	TGCAGCGTGTCCCGGGACACTTCCTACGAGCAGTACTTC
-	-	TRBJ2-1	TRBV4-1	CASSQGAGPGLRYNEQFF	TGCGCCAGCAGCCAAGGGGCAGGGCCCGGTTTGAGGTACAATGAGCAGTTCTTC
TRBD2	-	TRBJ2-3	TRBV5-8	CASSRGRLADTQYF	TGTGCCAGCAGCCGCGGGAGGTTGGCAGATACGCAGTATTTT
-	-	TRBJ2-2	TRBV25-1	CASSTWDTNTGELFF	TGTGCCAGCAGTACATGGGACACCAACACCGGGGAGCTGTTTTTT
-	-	TRBJ1-4	TRBV10-3	CAISESMGLGTNEKLFF	TGTGCCATCAGTGAGTCGATGGGTCTGGGAACTAATGAAAAACTGTTTTTT
-	once	TRBJ1-4	TRBV7-9	CASSPIGGEKLFF	TGTGCCAGCAGCCCTATCGGTGGTGAAAAACTGTTTTTT
TRBD1	-	TRBJ2-1	TRBV11-3	CASSLVQGAHNEQFF	TGTGCCAGCAGCCTTGTTCAGGGGGCTCACAATGAGCAGTTCTTC
TRBD2	-	TRBJ2-1	TRBV11-1	CASSLGTSGNNEQFF	TGTGCCAGCAGCTTGGGGACTAGCGGTAACAATGAGCAGTTCTTC
-	-	TRBJ2-2	TRBV5-1	CASGRDLNTGELFF	TGCGCCAGCGGGCGGGACCTGAACACCGGGGAGCTGTTTTTT
-	-	TRBJ1-5	TRBV11-2	CASSLDRVNQPQHF	TGTGCCAGCAGCTTAGACAGAGTCAATCAGCCCCAGCATTTT
TRBD1	-	TRBJ1-1	TRBV5-1	CASSRQGSNTEAFF	TGCGCCAGCAGCCGACAGGGGTCGAACACTGAAGCTTTCTTT
TRBD1	-	TRBJ2-3	TRBV4-3	CASSLPGQGADTQYF	TGCGCCAGCAGCCTACCGGGACAGGGGGCAGATACGCAGTATTTT
-	-	TRBJ2-1	TRBV10-2	CASRSRAGSYNEQFF	TGCGCCAGCAGATCTAGAGCCGGGTCCTACAATGAGCAGTTCTTC
TRBD2	-	TRBJ2-1	TRBV11-2	CASSANLAGGLVEQFF	TGTGCCAGCAGCGCCAACCTAGCGGGAGGGCTTGTTGAGCAGTTCTTC
-	-	TRBJ1-4	TRBV5-5	CASSLLENEKLFF	TGTGCCAGCAGCTTGCTAGAAAATGAAAAACTGTTTTTT
TRBD1	-	TRBJ2-6	TRBV4-3	CASSLGQGLSGANVLTF	TGCGCCAGCAGCTTAGGACAGGGCCTCTCTGGGGCCAACGTCCTGACTTTC
TRBD2	-	TRBJ2-3	TRBV7-3	CASSLIAGSTDTQYF	TGTGCCAGCAGCTTAATAGCGGGAAGCACAGATACGCAGTATTTT
TRBD1	-	TRBJ1-5	TRBV6-6	CASSQLRQGSNQPQHF	TGTGCCAGCAGTCAACTTCGACAGGGTAGCAATCAGCCCCAGCATTTT
TRBD2	-	TRBJ2-1	TRBV29-1	CSVEGLAGGLGAYNEQFF	TGCAGCGTTGAGGGACTAGCGGGAGGATTAGGAGCCTACAATGAGCAGTTCTTC
-	-	TRBJ2-1	TRBV7-2	CASSLLPSRGEQFF	TGTGCCAGCAGCTTACTTCCCTCTCGCGGGGAGCAGTTCTTC
-	-	TRBJ2-5	TRBV5-1	CASSLGTNTRETQYF	TGCGCCAGCAGCTTGGGGACAAACACTCGGGAGACCCAGTACTTC
TRBD2	-	TRBJ2-7	TRBV2	CASSLLAGGAYEQYF	TGTGCCAGCAGCTTACTAGCGGGAGGAGCCTACGAGCAGTACTTC
TRBD2	-	TRBJ2-3	TRBV5-1	CASSLGGGLAGTDTQYF	TGCGCCAGCAGCTTGGGAGGCGGACTAGCGGGCACAGATACGCAGTATTTT
TRBD1	once	TRBJ1-2	TRBV5-4	CASSLEQGGLYGYTF	TGTGCCAGCAGCTTGGAACAGGGGGGCCTTTATGGCTACACCTTC
-	-	TRBJ2-5	TRBV5-4	CASSFLGQGQETQYF	TGTGCCAGCAGCTTTCTAGGGCAGGGGCAAGAGACCCAGTACTTC
-	-	TRBJ1-5	TRBV7-8	CASSPNLGPNQPQHF	TGTGCCAGCAGCCCCAACTTAGGACCCAATCAGCCCCAGCATTTT
TRBD1	-	TRBJ2-4	TRBV29-1	CSGTGGANIQYF	TGCAGCGGAACAGGGGGAGCAAACATTCAGTACTTC
TRBD1	-	TRBJ1-4	TRBV2	CASTGTGNEKLFF	TGTGCCAGCACCGGGACAGGGAACGAAAAACTGTTTTTT